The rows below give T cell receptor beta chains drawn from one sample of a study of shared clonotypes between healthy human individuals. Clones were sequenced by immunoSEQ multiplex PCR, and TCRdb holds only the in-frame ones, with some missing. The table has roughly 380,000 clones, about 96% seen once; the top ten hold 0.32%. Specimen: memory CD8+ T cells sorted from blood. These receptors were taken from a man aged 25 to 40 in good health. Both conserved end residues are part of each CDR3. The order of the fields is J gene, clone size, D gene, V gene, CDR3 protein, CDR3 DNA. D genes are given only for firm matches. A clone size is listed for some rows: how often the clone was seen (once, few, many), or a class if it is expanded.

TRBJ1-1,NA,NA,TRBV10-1,CASSESRGWGRTEAFF,TGCGCCAGCAGTGAGTCGAGAGGGTGGGGGAGGACTGAAGCTTTCTTT
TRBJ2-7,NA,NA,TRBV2,CASSHYPVRVVYEQYF,TGTGCCAGCAGTCACTACCCAGTGCGGGTGGTTTACGAGCAGTACTTC
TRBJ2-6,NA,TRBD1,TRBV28,CASSDRASSGANVLTF,TGTGCCAGCAGTGACAGGGCCAGCTCTGGGGCCAACGTCCTGACTTTC
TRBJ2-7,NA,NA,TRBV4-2,CASSPRTAWDEQYF,TGTGCCAGCAGCCCGAGGACGGCCTGGGACGAGCAGTACTTC
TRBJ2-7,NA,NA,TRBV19,CASSSPQATYEQYF,TGTGCCAGTAGTAGCCCACAGGCCACCTACGAGCAGTACTTC
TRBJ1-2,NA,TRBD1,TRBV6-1,CASSIPGGGYTF,TGTGCCAGCAGTATCCCAGGGGGTGGCTACACCTTC
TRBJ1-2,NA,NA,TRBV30,CAWRAGTTYGYTF,TGTGCCTGGAGAGCCGGGACGACCTATGGCTACACCTTC
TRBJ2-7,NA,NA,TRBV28,CATRGPYEQYF,TGTGCCACCAGAGGGCCATACGAGCAGTACTTC
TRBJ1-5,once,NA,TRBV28,CASSSPPPAVLNQPQHF,TGTGCCAGCAGTTCCCCCCCGCCGGCGGTACTAAATCAGCCCCAGCATTTT
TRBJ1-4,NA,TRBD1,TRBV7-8,CASRDRGQGAEKLFF,TGTGCCAGCAGGGATCGGGGACAGGGGGCTGAAAAACTGTTTTTT
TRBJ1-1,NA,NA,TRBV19,CASRFLGQGMNTEAFF,TGTGCCAGTAGATTTTTGGGGCAGGGAATGAACACTGAAGCTTTCTTT
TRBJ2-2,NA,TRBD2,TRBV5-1,CASSLGGLAVAGELFF,TGCGCCAGCAGCTTGGGGGGACTAGCGGTCGCCGGGGAGCTGTTTTTT
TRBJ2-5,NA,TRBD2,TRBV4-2,CASSQVGLAGYQETQYF,TGTGCCAGCAGCCAAGTTGGACTAGCGGGGTACCAAGAGACCCAGTACTTC
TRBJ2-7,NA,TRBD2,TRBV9,CASSVGGSVNEQYF,TGTGCCAGCAGCGTAGGCGGGAGTGTGAACGAGCAGTACTTC
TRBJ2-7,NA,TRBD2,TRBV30,CAWSLAGGPPEQYF,TGTGCCTGGAGTCTAGCGGGAGGCCCGCCGGAGCAGTACTTC
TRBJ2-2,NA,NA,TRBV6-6,CASMTGANTGELFF,TGTGCCAGCATGACAGGCGCGAACACCGGGGAGCTGTTTTTT
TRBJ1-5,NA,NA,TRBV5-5,CASSLGGRGGNQPQHF,TGTGCCAGCAGCTTGGGAGGGAGGGGTGGCAATCAGCCCCAGCATTTT
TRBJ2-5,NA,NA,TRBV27,CASSLGIQETQYF,TGTGCCAGCAGTTTAGGTATCCAAGAGACCCAGTACTTC
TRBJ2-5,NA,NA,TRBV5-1,CASSPRGGAQETQYF,TGCGCCAGCAGCCCAAGGGGGGGAGCCCAAGAGACCCAGTACTTC
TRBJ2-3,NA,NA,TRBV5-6,CASSLRGLGTDTQYF,TGTGCCAGCAGCTTGAGAGGGTTGGGCACAGATACGCAGTATTTT
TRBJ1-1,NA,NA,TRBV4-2,CAGKRSTAATEAFF,TGTGCCGGGAAGCGATCGACGGCCGCCACTGAAGCTTTCTTT
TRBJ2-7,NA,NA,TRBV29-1,CSVEWDKQYF,TGCAGCGTTGAATGGGATAAGCAGTACTTC
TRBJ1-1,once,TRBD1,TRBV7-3,CASSKDRATTEAFF,TGTGCCAGCAGCAAGGACAGGGCTACCACTGAAGCTTTCTTT
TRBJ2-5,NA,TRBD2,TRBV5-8,CASSLELAGAGTQYF,TGTGCCAGCAGCTTGGAACTAGCGGGAGCGGGGACCCAGTACTTC
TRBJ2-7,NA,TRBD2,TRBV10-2,CASSTGTSVSYEQYF,TGCGCCAGCAGTACCGGGACTAGCGTCTCCTACGAGCAGTACTTC
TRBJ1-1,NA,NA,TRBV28,CASTLMWGAPAEAFF,TGTGCCAGCACCTTGATGTGGGGGGCGCCGGCTGAAGCTTTCTTT
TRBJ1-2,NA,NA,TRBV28,CASSSGYGYTF,TGTGCCAGCTCCTCCGGCTATGGCTACACCTTC
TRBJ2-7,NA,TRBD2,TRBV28,CASSFPNPGGYEQYF,TGTGCCAGCAGTTTCCCTAACCCGGGAGGGTACGAGCAGTACTTC
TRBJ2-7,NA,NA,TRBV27,CASSFRKVSPYEQYF,TGTGCCAGCTCATTTCGTAAGGTTAGTCCCTACGAGCAGTACTTC
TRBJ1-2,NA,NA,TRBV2,CASSASRYGYTF,TGTGCCAGCAGTGCAAGTAGATATGGCTACACCTTC
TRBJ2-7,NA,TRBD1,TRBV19,CASSAQLAGQGRPYEQYF,TGTGCCAGTAGTGCCCAATTGGCCGGACAGGGCCGACCCTACGAGCAGTACTTC
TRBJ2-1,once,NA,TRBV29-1,CSVVGHILHEQFF,TGCAGCGTCGTAGGACATATCCTTCATGAGCAGTTCTTC
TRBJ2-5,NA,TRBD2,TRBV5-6,CASSTLAGRAEGETQYF,TGTGCCAGCAGCACATTAGCGGGGAGGGCCGAGGGAGAGACCCAGTACTTC
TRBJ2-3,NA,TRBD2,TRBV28,CASSRSGRAADTQYF,TGTGCCAGCAGTCGTAGCGGGAGGGCCGCAGATACGCAGTATTTT
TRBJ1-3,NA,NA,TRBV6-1,CASSQQPSGNTIYF,TGTGCCAGCAGTCAGCAGCCCTCTGGAAACACCATATATTTT
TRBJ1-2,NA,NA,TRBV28,CASSPDSGDGYTF,TGTGCCAGCAGCCCGGATTCAGGCGATGGCTACACCTTC
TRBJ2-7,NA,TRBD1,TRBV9,CASSPEGATYEQYF,TGTGCCAGCAGCCCCGAGGGGGCTACCTACGAGCAGTACTTC
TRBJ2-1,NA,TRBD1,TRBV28,CAIQGASNEQFF,TGTGCCATACAGGGGGCAAGCAATGAGCAGTTCTTC
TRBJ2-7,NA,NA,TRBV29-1,CSVEANRQVYSYEQYF,TGCAGCGTTGAAGCTAACCGACAGGTGTACTCCTACGAGCAGTACTTC